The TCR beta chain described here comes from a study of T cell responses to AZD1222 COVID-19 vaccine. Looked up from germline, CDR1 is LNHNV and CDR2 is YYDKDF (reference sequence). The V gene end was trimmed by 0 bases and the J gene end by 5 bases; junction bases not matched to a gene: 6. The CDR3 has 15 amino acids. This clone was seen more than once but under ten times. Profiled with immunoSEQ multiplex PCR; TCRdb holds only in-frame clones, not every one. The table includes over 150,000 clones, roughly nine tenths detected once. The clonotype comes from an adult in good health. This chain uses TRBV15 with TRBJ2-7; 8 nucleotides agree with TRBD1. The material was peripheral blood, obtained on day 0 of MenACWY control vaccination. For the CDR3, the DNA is TGTGCCACCAGCAGAGAGAGACAGGGGCTCCACGAGCAGTACTTC. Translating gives CATSRERQGLHEQYF.